Listed below are T cell receptor beta chains from one sample, sequenced in a study of tumor-infiltrating lymphocytes in primary liver carcinoma. One entry per CDR3 protein, called by TCRdb with MiXCR from the multiplex PCR reads. The data contain under 110,000 distinct CDR3 sequences, about 63% of them seen just once; the ten biggest clones take up roughly 12%. Sequenced sample: liver tumor tissue from sampling region 2. The receptors were gathered from a woman in her fifties or sixties with primary liver carcinoma and hepatitis B virus infection. The CDR3 runs from the conserved cysteine through the conserved F or W. D genes are given only for firm matches. Clone size is not always given. Where it is, it says once, few, many or a class for expanded clones.

clone size	D gene	V gene	J gene	CDR3 DNA	CDR3 protein
.	.	TRBV11-2	TRBJ2-5	TGTGCCGGCAGCTCGATAACACATGAGACCCAGTACTTC	CAGSSITHETQYF
few	.	TRBV2	TRBJ2-2	TGTGCCAGCACCCCCACAGTGAACACCGGGGAGCTGTTTTTT	CASTPTVNTGELFF
.	TRBD2	TRBV27	TRBJ2-1	TGTGCCAGCAGTTTGTCATTGGCTAGCGGAAATGAGCAGTTCTTC	CASSLSLASGNEQFF
.	.	TRBV7-9	TRBJ2-5	.	CASSFGQGETQYF
.	.	TRBV11-2	TRBJ2-3	TGTGACAGCAGCTTAGGGGGAGTAGCGTACACATCAGATACGCAGTATTTT	CDSSLGGVAYTSDTQYF
.	.	TRBV6-5	TRBJ1-3	TGTGCCAGCAGCTACGTACAGGGAGCAAACACCATATATTTT	CASSYVQGANTIYF
.	.	TRBV5-1	TRBJ2-1	TGCGTCAGCAGCTTGGAAGGGGGCTCCTACAATGAGCAGTTCTTC	CVSSLEGGSYNEQFF
.	TRBD2	TRBV27	TRBJ2-1	TGTTCCAGCAGTGTGGGACTAGCGGGAAGGTATGAGCAGTTCTTC	CSSSVGLAGRYEQFF
many	TRBD1	TRBV30	TRBJ1-4	TGTGCCTGGGGGACAGGGGTTTCTAATGAAAAACTGTTTTTT	CAWGTGVSNEKLFF
.	.	TRBV12-3/TRBV12-4	TRBJ1-1	TGTGCCAGCACCACATTGGGCTGGGGGCACACTGAAGCTTTCTTT	CASTTLGWGHTEAFF
.	TRBD1	TRBV5-4	TRBJ2-1	TGTGCCAGCACCCGTGGACAGGAGCCTGTTGAGCAGTTCTTC	CASTRGQEPVEQFF
once	TRBD1	TRBV11-2	TRBJ1-3	TGTGCCTGCAGCTCACGCGCGGACAGGGGAGCGTACTCTGGAAACACCATACATTTT	CACSSRADRGAYSGNTIHF
.	.	TRBV10-3	TRBJ2-3	TGTGCCATCAGGGGGGGAGTAGCCCCCGTAGATACGCAGTATTTT	CAIRGGVAPVDTQYF
.	.	TRBV28	TRBJ2-7	TGTGCCAGCATCTCAAGGGAAGGGGGTAGAGAGCAGTACTTC	CASISREGGREQYF
.	.	TRBV6-1	TRBJ2-5	TGTGCCAGCAGGGTGGGTGGAGTTCGAGAGATCCAATACTTC	CASRVGGVREIQYF
once	.	TRBV14	TRBJ2-1	TGTGCCAGCAGCAAAGATCAGGGAGAGGGGGGCTACAATGAGCAGTTCTTC	CASSKDQGEGGYNEQFF
.	.	TRBV6-1	TRBJ2-2	TGTACCAGCAGGAAGGAGGATCGCACCGGGGAGCCGTTTTTT	CTSRKEDRTGEPFF
many	TRBD2	TRBV6-1	TRBJ2-5	TGTGCCAGTGGAGGCCTAGCGGGACAAGAGACCCAGTACTTC	CASGGLAGQETQYF
.	TRBD2	TRBV12-3/TRBV12-4	TRBJ2-3	TGTGCCAGCAGGAAGAGACTAGCGGGGTTCACAGATACGCAGTACTTT	CASRKRLAGFTDTQYF
many	.	TRBV6-7	TRBJ1-1	TGTGCCAGCAACAACAGGGCGGAAGCTTTCTTT	CASNNRAEAFF
.	.	TRBV29-1	TRBJ2-7	.	CSVAGGSWWTDEQYF
.	TRBD1	TRBV12-3/TRBV12-4	TRBJ2-7	TGTGCCAGCAGTATAGGGCAGGGGGATTTATACGAGCATTACTTC	CASSIGQGDLYEHYF
.	TRBD2	TRBV11-2	TRBJ2-1	TGTGCCAGCAGCTCCCGACCAGCGGGAGGGTGGGATGAACAGTTCTTC	CASSSRPAGGWDEQFF
.	.	TRBV13	TRBJ1-2	TGTGCCGGAAAGCCGGGACATCAGTATGGCTATACCTTC	CAGKPGHQYGYTF
.	.	TRBV6-5	TRBJ1-2	TGTGCCAGCAGTTACCAGGGTGGAAACTATGGCTACAGCTTC	CASSYQGGNYGYSF
.	.	TRBV11-2	TRBJ1-1	TGTGCCAATAGCTTAGATCCGGGGGCAGGAACTGAAGCTATCTTT	CANSLDPGAGTEAIF
few	.	TRBV21-1	TRBJ2-6	TGTGCCAGCAGCCCCAAAAAATTGGCCGGTTACTCGTTCTCTGGGGCCAACGTCCTGACTTTC	CASSPKKLAGYSFSGANVLTF
many	TRBD1	TRBV5-5	TRBJ2-7	TGTGCCAGCAGCTTGGCACCGGGACAGCCCTACGAGCAGTACTTC	CASSLAPGQPYEQYF
many	TRBD1	TRBV28	TRBJ2-1	TGTGCCAGCAGTTTAGTTGGGTCAGGGGGTTTCAATGAGCAGTTCTTC	CASSLVGSGGFNEQFF
.	.	TRBV18	TRBJ2-2	TGTGCCAGCTCACGACCGGCAGGGGCGAACACCGGGGAGATGTTTTTT	CASSRPAGANTGEMFF
.	TRBD2	TRBV11-2	TRBJ2-2	TGTGCCAACAGCTCCCGACTAGCGGGAGATGCGGGGGAGCTGCTTTTT	CANSSRLAGDAGELLF
many	.	TRBV6-5	TRBJ2-5	TGTGCCAGCAGTCCCGGGGCCTTGGGGCAAGAGACCCAGTACTTC	CASSPGALGQETQYF
.	.	TRBV11-2	TRBJ2-1	TGTACCAGCAGCTTAAGGGACTGGGGAATCAATGAGCAATTCTTC	CTSSLRDWGINEQFF
.	.	TRBV11-2	TRBJ2-7	TGTGCCAGCAGCTTAACGTCGGGGGCAGGAGACTACAAGCAGTACTTC	CASSLTSGAGDYKQYF
.	TRBD1	TRBV28	TRBJ2-3	TGTGCCAGCCCCTCGAGTGGGACAGGGATAGATACGCAGTATTTT	CASPSSGTGIDTQYF
.	.	TRBV10-3	TRBJ2-7	TGTGCCATCAAGCGTACAGACGATGCCTACGAGCAGTACTTC	CAIKRTDDAYEQYF
.	.	TRBV20-1	TRBJ2-7	TGCAGTGCTAGGCCCTTCCCAGGGAAGGCCTACGAGCAGTACTTC	CSARPFPGKAYEQYF
once	.	TRBV4-2	TRBJ2-3	TGTGACAGTAGACAGCTCTGGCGGGACTTCTGCCCTACAGATACGCAGTATTTT	CDSRQLWRDFCPTDTQYF
.	TRBD1	TRBV28	TRBJ2-6	TGTGCCATCGACTCACCGGGACAGGGGGCGACTGGGGCCAACGTCGTGACTTTC	CAIDSPGQGATGANVVTF
.	TRBD1	TRBV11-3	TRBJ2-3	TGCGCCAGCAGCCGGGCGCCCGGACAGGGGACCTCAGATACGCAGTATTTT	CASSRAPGQGTSDTQYF
once	.	TRBV11-2	TRBJ2-7	TGTGCCAGCAGCACCACCGGCTCATACGAGCAGTACTTC	CASSTTGSYEQYF